Following are 26 T cell receptor beta chains from one sample sequenced in a study of blood T cell repertoires in COVID-19. Sequenced by immunoSEQ multiplex PCR; TCRdb stores in-frame clones only, minus some. The data hold 300,000 to 400,000 clones, with roughly 90% observed a single time. Sequenced sample: PBMCs or T cells enriched from blood (not recorded which). These TCRs come from a young woman with acute COVID-19.

This chain uses TRBV4-1 with TRBJ2-1; 10 bases match TRBD1. The germline V gene encodes CDR1 MGHRA and CDR2 YSYEKL. The ends lost 3 bases at V and 8 bases at J; junction bases unmatched: 7. The CDR3 loop spans 15 amino acids. The CDR3 DNA reads as TGCGCCAGCAGCCAGGCGGGGACAGGGGTCGATGAGCAGTTCTTC. Translation gives CASSQAGTGVDEQFF.

V is TRBV7-9 and J is TRBJ2-3; 7 nucleotides agree with TRBD1. V shed 6 bases and J 3 bases; nucleotides not matched to a gene: 12. CDR1 is SEHNR, CDR2 FQNEAQ, per germline (reference sequence). This CDR3 spans 16 amino acids. CDR3: CASRPWGYRGTDTQYF. CDR3 coding DNA: TGTGCCAGCAGACCCTGGGGCTACAGGGGTACAGATACGCAGTATTTT.

This chain uses TRBV19 with TRBJ1-1; TRBD1 matches at 9 bases. Per the germline V gene, CDR1 is LNHDA and CDR2 is SQIVND (reference sequence). Trimming took 2 bases from V and 7 from J; bases not matched to a gene: 8. This CDR3 comprises 15 residues. CDR3 in amino acids: CASSITGQGLGEAFF. CDR3 sequence (DNA): TGTGCCAGTAGTATAACGGGACAGGGCTTGGGTGAAGCTTTCTTT.

The chain employs TRBV19 and TRBJ1-4; 10 positions match TRBD1. Germline V gene lookup returns CDR1 LNHDA and CDR2 SQIVND (reference sequence). The CDR3 sequence is 16 residues long. The V segment lost 4 bases and the J segment 8 bases; nucleotides outside the gene matches: 10. The CDR3 DNA is TGTGCCAGTAGTAAGGGACAGGGGTCTTCTGGCGAAAAACTGTTTTTT. Encoded protein: CASSKGQGSSGEKLFF.

This clone was counted a single time. The genes are TRBV18 and TRBJ2-5; 12 nucleotides agree with TRBD2. This CDR3 region has 17 residues. Germline assignment: CDR1 KGHSH and CDR2 LQKENI. Trimming took 4 bases from V and 1 from J; bases not matched to a gene: 7. The CDR3 reads CASSRGLAGTSQETQYF. DNA for the CDR3: TGTGCCAGCTCACGAGGACTAGCGGGGACCTCCCAAGAGACCCAGTACTTC. Looking up the rest from reference TRBV18 and TRBJ2-5 gives the full variable domain: NAGVMQNPRHLVRRRGQEARLRCSPMKGHSHVYWYRQLPEEGLKFMVYLQKENIIDESGMPKERFSAEFPKEGPSILRIQQVVRGDSAAYFCASSRGLAGTSQETQYFGPGTRLLVL.

The rearrangement links TRBV2 to TRBJ2-1; 8 nucleotides match TRBD2. The CDR3 runs to 13 residues. With V trimmed by 8 bases and J by 8 bases, 8 bases remained unmatched. Germline values: CDR1 SNHLY, CDR2 FYNNEI. The CDR3 DNA is TGTGCCAGCGCCGGGGGGGTCGGGTATGAGCAGTTCTTC. Protein: CASAGGVGYEQFF.

The chain joins TRBV30 to TRBJ1-1; D uncertain. V gave up 4 bases and J gave up 4 bases, with 16 bases separating them. CDR3 length equals 14 residues. CDR1 is GTSNPN, CDR2 SVGIG, per germline (reference sequence). DNA for the CDR3: TGTGCCTGGAACGGTTTCCCCGGTGGCACTGAAGCTTTCTTT. Residues: CAWNGFPGGTEAFF.

This chain links TRBV14 with TRBJ1-3; possible D gene TRBD1, 6 bases. The CDR3 loop spans 13 amino acids. Germline V gene lookup returns CDR1 SGHDN and CDR2 FVKESK. V dropped 5 bases and J dropped 3 bases, with 8 bases sitting between them. CDR3 nucleotide sequence: TGTGCCAGCAGCTTAGGGGGTGGAAACACCATATATTTT. Translated, it gives CASSLGGGNTIYF. The variable domain in full, with the rest retrieved from reference TRBV14 and TRBJ1-3, is EAGVTQFPSHSVIEKGQTVTLRCDPISGHDNLYWYRRVMGKEIKFLLHFVKESKQDESGMPNNRFLAERTGGTYSTLKVQPAELEDSGVYFCASSLGGGNTIYFGEGSWLTVV.

V is TRBV9 and J is TRBJ1-2; D perhaps matches TRBD1 (5 bases). V was clipped by 0 bases and J by 1 base, with 13 bases between them. Germline loops: CDR1 SGDLS, CDR2 YYNGEE. The length of the CDR3 is 16 residues. This CDR3 is CASSVAMGPDNYGYTF. The CDR3 region has the DNA TGTGCCAGCAGCGTAGCTATGGGGCCGGATAACTATGGCTACACCTTC.

This clone turned up a few times. CDR3 sequence reads: CASSLVQGGGYTF. DNA of the CDR3: TGTGCCAGCAGCTTGGTACAGGGTGGCGGCTACACCTTC. The rearrangement links TRBV5-4 to TRBJ1-2; D is possibly TRBD1 (6 bases). Per the germline V gene, CDR1 is SGHNT and CDR2 is YYREEE (reference sequence). CDR3 length: 13 residues. V lost 0 bases, J lost 8 bases, and 11 bases lay in between.

V gene TRBV11-2 combines with J gene TRBJ2-7, with D hard to call. Germline V lookup: CDR1 SGHAT, CDR2 FQNNGV. The CDR3 is 17 residues long. V lost 0 bases to trimming and J lost 2 bases, with 17 bases between them. Written as DNA, the CDR3 is TGTGCCAGCAGCTTAGAGGCGTCAGCCCGCAGCGCCTACGAGCAGTACTTC. Translation gives CASSLEASARSAYEQYF.

The rearrangement uses TRBV29-1 and TRBJ1-1; no reliable D call. Germline values: CDR1 SQVTM, CDR2 ANQGSEA. The length of the CDR3 is 11 residues. V was pared by 4 bases and J by 1 base, with 4 bases between. The CDR3 sequence is CSVVGNTEAFF. The CDR3 DNA reads as TGCAGCGTTGTCGGGAACACTGAAGCTTTCTTT.

This clone was recorded only once. The CDR3 region has the DNA TGTGCCAGCCACCAGGGATTGTATGGCTACACCTTC. Translated, it gives CASHQGLYGYTF. This chain connects TRBV25-1 to TRBJ1-2; D perhaps matches TRBD1 (5 bases). This CDR3 spans 12 amino acids. Trimming stripped 8 bases from V and 5 bases from J, with 12 bases between. CDR1 and CDR2 (germline): MGHDK, SYGVNS.

The rearrangement links TRBV30 to TRBJ1-2, with D possibly being TRBD1 (6 bases). CDR1 is GTSNPN, CDR2 SVGIG, per germline (reference sequence). Trimming cost V 3 bases and J 5 bases, with 16 bases left between them. The CDR3 runs to 14 residues. DNA for the CDR3: TGTGCCTGGAGGGCGGGGGCGGTTCTGTATGGCTACACCTTC. Translation gives CAWRAGAVLYGYTF.

The J gene is TRBJ1-6, the V gene TRBV5-1, with D unclear. The CDR3 consists of 15 residues. Germline CDR1 and CDR2: SGHRS and YFSETQ. V lost 4 bases to trimming and J lost 10 bases, with 18 bases between them. The CDR3 DNA follows: TGCGCCAGCAGCCCGACGTCCCGATCGGGGTCACCCCTCCACTTT. As protein: CASSPTSRSGSPLHF.

The chain recombines TRBV11-3 with TRBJ1-2; TRBD1 matches 9 bases. V lost 8 bases and J lost 1; bases outside the gene matches: 2. The CDR3 length is 13 residues. Germline V lookup: CDR1 SGHNT, CDR2 YENEEA. The CDR3: CASHRGRNYGYTF. CDR3 DNA sequence: TGTGCCAGCCACAGGGGGCGTAACTATGGCTACACCTTC.

This clone was counted between two and nine times. The rearrangement links TRBV11-3 to TRBJ2-3; 8 bases agree with TRBD2. The CDR3 is 13 amino acids. Trimming cost V 5 bases and J 6 bases; bases outside gene matches: 4. Germline V gives CDR1 SGHNT, CDR2 YENEEA. The CDR3 region has the DNA TGTGCCAGCAGCCCATCGGGGGGGGATACGCAGTATTTT. Its protein is CASSPSGGDTQYF.

This chain joins TRBV7-9 and TRBJ1-1; D uncertain. Germline V lookup: CDR1 SEHNR, CDR2 FQNEAQ (reference sequence). The CDR3 is 15 residues long. V lost 1 base, J lost 1 base, and 10 bases lay in between. The CDR3 spells CASSLDGSRNTEAFF. Here the CDR3 DNA reads TGTGCCAGCAGCTTAGACGGGAGCAGGAACACTGAAGCTTTCTTT.

The CDR3 loop is CASSQDGAQGWEKLFF. The CDR3, as DNA: TGTGCCAGCAGCCAAGATGGGGCACAGGGCTGGGAAAAACTGTTTTTT. The chain couples TRBV3-1 (or the pseudogene TRBV3-2) to TRBJ1-4, with D maybe TRBD1 (6 bases). The CDR3 is made up of 16 amino acids. Germline V CDR1 and CDR2: LGHDT, YNNKEL (reference sequence). V was cut by 0 bases and J by 8 bases, with 16 bases left in between.

The chain uses TRBV30 and TRBJ2-1; D possibly corresponds to TRBD2 (5 bases). CDR3 size: 13 residues. The V gene's germline CDR1 is GTSNPN and CDR2 SVGIG (reference sequence). Trimming removed 3 bases from V and 4 bases from J, with 10 bases in between. CDR3 in DNA: TGTGCCTGGAGCCGAAGCGGATACAATGAGCAGTTCTTC. This sequence encodes CAWSRSGYNEQFF.

This chain uses TRBV15 with TRBJ1-1; possible D gene TRBD1, 6 bases. Trimming left V 2 bases short and J 1 base short, with 14 bases between. The CDR3 has 16 residues. The V gene's germline CDR1 is LNHNV and CDR2 YYDKDF (reference sequence). Written as DNA, the CDR3 is TGTGCCACCAGCAGACGAGGGGGGGTGACGAACACTGAAGCTTTCTTT. Translated: CATSRRGGVTNTEAFF.

The CDR3 DNA is TGTGCCAGCAGGAGACTCATGAACACTGAAGCTTTCTTT. Amino acid sequence: CASRRLMNTEAFF. V and J are TRBV12-3 or TRBV12-4 and TRBJ1-1; no reliable D call. The germline V and J ends were trimmed by 6 bases and 0 bases, with 8 bases remaining between them. The CDR3 contains 13 residues.

On this clone itself: This same CDR3 is encoded by further DNA sequences in the sample. This chain joins TRBV5-6 and TRBJ2-7; 10 nucleotides agree with TRBD2. Per the germline V gene, CDR1 is SGHDT and CDR2 is YYEEEE. CDR3 length equals 15 residues. Unmatched junction bases numbered 3, after V lost 0 bases and J lost 3 bases. CDR3 DNA sequence: TGTGCCAGCAGCTTGGGTCTAGCGGGGGACTACGAGCAGTACTTC. This codes for CASSLGLAGDYEQYF.

The chain employs TRBV5-1 and TRBJ2-2, with D maybe TRBD2 (6 bases). Germline V gene lookup returns CDR1 SGHRS and CDR2 YFSETQ. The CDR3 runs to 16 residues. V lost 0 bases and J 4 bases, leaving 13 bases between the germline ends. CDR3 coding DNA: TGCGCCAGCAGCTTGGATGGGCAAGCGGGCACCGGGGAGCTGTTTTTT. Its translation is CASSLDGQAGTGELFF.

This chain uses TRBV7-3 with TRBJ2-2, with 10 bases lining up with TRBD1. This CDR3 region has 18 residues. Germline V lookup: CDR1 SGHTA, CDR2 FQGTGA. V shed 1 base and J 3 bases; nucleotides not matched to a gene: 8. This CDR3 reads CASSLKPRDRGHTGELFF. Here the CDR3 DNA reads TGTGCCAGCAGCTTAAAGCCCCGGGACAGGGGCCACACCGGGGAGCTGTTTTTT. The full variable domain, its missing parts supplied by reference TRBV7-3 and TRBJ2-2, is GAGVSQTPSNKVTEKGKYVELRCDPISGHTALYWYRQSLGQGPEFLIYFQGTGAADDSGLPNDRFFAVRPEGSVSTLKIQRTERGDSAVYLCASSLKPRDRGHTGELFFGEGSRLTVL.

The V and J genes are TRBV15 and TRBJ2-7, with D possibly being TRBD1 (6 bases). This CDR3 comprises 15 residues. Trimming left V 0 bases short and J 3 bases short, with 12 bases between. The germline CDR1 and CDR2 sequences are LNHNV and YYDKDF (reference sequence). CDR3 in DNA: TGTGCCACCAGCAGAGATCCAGGGGTAGGCTACGAGCAGTACTTC. Amino acids: CATSRDPGVGYEQYF.